One T cell receptor (beta chain) is described in this entry. Its binding antigen is unknown. Qualities for individual bases were not recorded, and no much larger clone is one base off. V lost 0 bases and J lost 7 bases, and the count of bases not matched to a germline gene is 7. The CDR3 holds 16 amino acids from the cysteine to the phenylalanine. Here the CDR3 DNA is all that survives: 48 bases in frame from base 1. CDR1 and CDR2 are read off the germline V gene as SGHDT and YYEEEE. The sample's time point label, decoded: week 11, during vaccination. Every vaccine dose consisted of 300 ug of a 20-mer mutant IDH1 peptide in Montanide, administered subcutaneously together with topical imiquimod. The donors had newly diagnosed IDH1-mutant astrocytomas of WHO grade 3 or 4 that showed loss of nuclear ATRX. The samples were drawn from NOA16, a multicentre, single-arm, open-label phase I trial in Germany that tested a mutant IDH1 peptide vaccine in humans for the first time. Genomic DNA for TCRB sequencing was extracted from EDTA blood using the DNeasy Blood and Tissue Kit.

The library relied on the immunoSEQ multiplex PCR assay. Rearranged TCR beta chain sequences were amplified with the hsTCRB Kit following the manufacturer's protocol. An Illumina MiSeq was used to sequence the TCRB libraries. Concerning the study's data processing: Demultiplexing, trimming and gene mapping were performed with the kit vendor's proprietary platform. Sourced from immuneACCESS, this table was stored by TCRdb with only in-frame sequences that have V and J called. A share of the clones is absent; for the studies checked, an unresolved V gene accounts for under half, and the remainder has no known explanation. The DNA was the basis for D and trimming; V, J and clone size are from that table. Recorded for this sample are 40,000 or so clones; over 80% of them occurred a single time. Of the sample, under 2.5% falls within the top ten clones. This sample was included in a study of a mutant IDH1 vaccine in newly diagnosed glioma (dated by TCRdb to the early 2020s). For the study in its entirety: Eight vaccinations were administered to patients in weeks 1, 3, 5, 7, 11, 15, 19 and 23, corresponding to visits V03 through V10. For exploratory analyses, approximately 23 treated patients had longitudinal TCRB deep sequencing done wherever samples were available. Vaccination began 4-6 weeks after radiotherapy alone, or alongside temozolomide cycles in the chemotherapy-containing groups. The roughly 30 treated patients were roughly 62% male and 37.5% female, with a mean age of 40.4 years. Peripheral blood was collected at six visits: V03 (baseline), V05, V07, V10, V12 and V13. Prior to enrollment, standard therapy consisting of radiotherapy alone, temozolomide alone, or radiochemotherapy with temozolomide had been administered to patients, with the combination being received by most patients. Overall results and qualifications from the work: Changes in the top peripheral T cell clonotypes picked up by TCRB sequencing did not appear to be linked to pseudoprogression. Selection of PBMC samples for TCRB deep sequencing was based on availability. Across multiple MHC alleles, vaccine-induced immune responses were seen in 93.3% of patients. It was noted by the authors that analyses of patient blood samples could not be reproduced owing to sample limitations.

The clonotype comes from a man between 35 and 55 years old with glioma. This chain is built from TRBV5-6 and TRBJ2-1; 10 middle bases align to TRBD1. Sequenced here: PBMCs, sampled from a glioma patient whose treatment included an IDH1 peptide vaccine. CDR3 reads: CASSLATGGAVNEQFF. In nucleotide form, the sequence is TGTGCCAGCAGCTTGGCGACAGGGGGCGCGGTTAATGAGCAGTTCTTC.